These 13 T cell receptor beta chains were all obtained from the same sample, sequenced in a study of blood T cell repertoires in COVID-19. The repertoire was sequenced with immunoSEQ multiplex PCR; TCRdb's copy has only in-frame clones and lacks some. Of roughly 150,000 clones in the sample, 70% to 90% are singletons; the top ten hold around 5%. The sequenced sample consisted of peripheral blood. The receptor source for this set is a human donor in a cohort sampled during active COVID-19.

This clone occurred once. The V and J genes are TRBV6-2 or TRBV6-3 and TRBJ2-2; 14 bases map to TRBD2. There are 17 residues in the CDR3. The germline CDR1 and CDR2 sequences are MNHEY and SVGEGT. Trimming removed 3 bases from V and 8 bases from J; junction bases left unmatched: 8. CDR3 DNA: TGTGCCAGCAGTTATGGGGGACTAGCGGGAGCATCTGGGGAGCTGTTTTTT. Translated, it gives CASSYGGLAGASGELFF.

J is TRBJ2-7 and V is TRBV7-2, with unresolved D. This CDR3 is built from 15 residues. Germline V CDR1 and CDR2: SGHTA, FQGNSA. With 5 bases removed from V and 3 bases from J, the gap between germline ends came to 17 bases. CDR3: CASSPSGSRLYEQYF. CDR3 sequence (DNA): TGTGCCAGCAGCCCATCCGGGTCTAGACTCTACGAGCAGTACTTC.

This clone came up once. V usage is TRBV30 and J usage is TRBJ1-1; maybe TRBD1 (5 bases). Germline V gives CDR1 GTSNPN, CDR2 SVGIG (reference sequence). This CDR3 has 13 residues. Trimming took off 7 bases at V and 4 bases at J, with 16 bases between the two ends. In DNA form, the CDR3 reads TGTGCCTACCGGGCAGGGAAAGTCACTGAAGCTTTCTTT. It yields the protein CAYRAGKVTEAFF.

About this clone itself: Different DNA sequences within this sample yield the same CDR3. This chain connects TRBV12-3 or TRBV12-4 to TRBJ2-3, with D unclear. V was shortened by 2 bases and J by 6 bases, with 6 bases between the two germline ends. The CDR3 runs 12 residues. Here the CDR3 reads CASSLTRDTQYF. The CDR3 bases are TGTGCCAGCAGTTTAACGCGGGATACGCAGTATTTT.

This clone has a single count. The chain couples TRBV6-5 to TRBJ1-1; D uncertain. The CDR3 contains 11 residues. Trimming removed 10 bases from V and 5 bases from J, with 11 bases in between. Germline CDR1 is MNHEY and CDR2 is SVGAGI. The CDR3 region has the DNA TGTGCCACCCTGATTCGGACTGAAGCTTTCTTT. Translated: CATLIRTEAFF.

The V call is TRBV27, the J call TRBJ2-1; D remains ambiguous. This CDR3 is 9 amino acids long. V was pared by 5 bases and J by 11 bases, with 4 bases between. CDR1 and CDR2 from the germline V gene are MNHEY and SMNVEV (reference sequence). CDR3: CASSNKQFF. As DNA, the CDR3 is TGTGCCAGCAGTAATAAGCAGTTCTTC.

This chain joins TRBV2 and TRBJ2-7; D possibly corresponds to TRBD2 (5 bases). The CDR3 length is 13 residues. The germline V and J ends were trimmed by 1 base and 6 bases, with 10 bases remaining between them. CDR1 is SNHLY and CDR2 is FYNNEI in the germline V gene. This chain's CDR3 is CASSEDRRGEQYF. In nucleotides, the CDR3 is TGTGCCAGCAGTGAAGACAGACGGGGCGAGCAGTACTTC.

This sequence joins TRBV5-4 and TRBJ2-7, with D possibly matching TRBD1 (6 bases). The germline gives CDR1 SGHNT, CDR2 YYREEE (reference sequence). This CDR3 contains 15 residues. V lost 4 bases to trimming and J lost 3 bases, with 17 bases between them. CDR3 residues: CASSQTIQGNYEQYF. As DNA, the CDR3 is TGTGCCAGCAGCCAGACGATACAGGGAAACTACGAGCAGTACTTC.

The CDR3 loop reads CASSLASNEQFF. The CDR3 DNA reads as TGTGCCAGCAGTCTCGCGAGCAATGAGCAGTTCTTC. The chain combines TRBV3-1 (or the pseudogene TRBV3-2) with TRBJ2-1; D not resolved. Looked up from germline, CDR1 is LGHDT and CDR2 is YNNKEL (reference sequence). CDR3 length: 12 amino acids. Trimming took off 6 bases at V and 6 bases at J, with 9 bases between the two ends.

This clone was observed a few times. The rearrangement uses TRBV5-6 and TRBJ2-2; 8 bases align to TRBD1. The germline gives CDR1 SGHDT, CDR2 YYEEEE. The CDR3 has 14 amino acids. V lost 6 bases and J lost 6; bases outside the gene matches: 7. CDR3 DNA sequence: TGTGCCAGCAAGAAGGACAGGGTGCCCGGGGAGCTGTTTTTT. Amino acids: CASKKDRVPGELFF.

J is TRBJ1-3 and V is TRBV30; D is unclear. V was trimmed by 4 bases and J by 3 bases, leaving 7 bases between them. This CDR3 spans 12 amino acids. Germline CDR1 GTSNPN, CDR2 SVGIG (reference sequence). CDR3 amino acids: CAWKRDGNTIYF. Written as DNA, the CDR3 is TGTGCCTGGAAACGGGATGGAAACACCATATATTTT.

CDR3 region: CASSIRDRGLGEQYF. The CDR3 DNA reads as TGTGCCAGCAGCATCCGGGACAGGGGATTGGGTGAGCAGTACTTC. This sequence joins TRBV6-2 or TRBV6-3 and TRBJ2-7; 10 bases map to TRBD1. This CDR3 contains 15 residues. V lost 6 bases, J lost 7 bases, and 12 bases stayed unmatched. Germline loops: CDR1 MNHEY, CDR2 SVGEGT.

The chain recombines TRBV3-1 (or the pseudogene TRBV3-2) with TRBJ2-7; TRBD1 matches at 8 bases. Germline CDR1 and CDR2: LGHDT and YNNKEL (reference sequence). Trimming removed 6 bases from V and 1 base from J; junction bases left unmatched: 5. The CDR3 has 14 residues. The CDR3 loop reads CASSHGQGSYEQYF. CDR3 bases: TGTGCCAGCAGTCACGGACAGGGTTCCTACGAGCAGTACTTC.